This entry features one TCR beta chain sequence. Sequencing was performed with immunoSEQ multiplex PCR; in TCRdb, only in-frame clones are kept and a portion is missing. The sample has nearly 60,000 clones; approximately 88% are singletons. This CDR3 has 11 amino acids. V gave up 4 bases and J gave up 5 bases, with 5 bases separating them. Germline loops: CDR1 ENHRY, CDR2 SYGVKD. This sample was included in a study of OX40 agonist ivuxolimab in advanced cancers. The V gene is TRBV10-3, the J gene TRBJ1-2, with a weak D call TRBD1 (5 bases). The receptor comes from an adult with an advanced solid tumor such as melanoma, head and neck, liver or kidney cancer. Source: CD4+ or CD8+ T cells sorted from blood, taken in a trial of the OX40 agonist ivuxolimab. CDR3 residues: CAISGQYGYTF. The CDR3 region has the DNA TGTGCCATCAGTGGACAGTATGGCTACACCTTC.